This section outlines one T cell receptor beta chain sequence together with its context. Antigen unknown. TCRdb re-called the reads through MiXCR, storing one row per CDR3 protein. This sample has 450,000 to 650,000 distinct CDR3 sequences, with approximately 25% found just once. The data stem from a study of T cell repertoires in cytomegalovirus infection. Study-level information: From public TCR beta signatures came an indication of both CMV infection and matching HLA type. Whole-study results and caveats: HLA-C-restricted CMV clonotypes gave the most frequent clonotype in two of eight donors. There were carriers of CMV plus the relevant HLA, and cumulative public TCR beta family frequency identified them.

The clonotype comes from a human donor in good health (CMV status not recorded). Some clones in this sample may be carry-over from other donors' samples. The sequenced material came from PBMCs.

The CDR3 spells CASSLKASGENIQYF. CDR3 nucleotides: TGTGCCAGCAGTTTAAAAGCTAGCGGGGAAAACATTCAGTACTTC. The chain is built from TRBV12-3 or TRBV12-4 and TRBJ2-4; TRBD2 aligns across 9 bases. Germline trimming cut 2 bases from V and 5 bases from J; bases unmatched to any gene: 4. The CDR3 runs 15 residues.